This entry lists 10 T cell receptor beta chains sequenced from one sample in a study of shared clonotypes between healthy human individuals. Repertoires were generated with immunoSEQ multiplex PCR, while TCRdb's copy carries only in-frame clones and drops some. The sample gives approximately 470,000 clones, around 85% of which show up once; about 13% is in the top ten. Sequenced sample: PBMCs. The receptors originated from a woman aged 40-49 years in good health. Some clones in this sample may be carry-over from other donors' samples.

In the case of this clone: Given a far larger clone just one base away, this is likely a sequencing read error. This chain connects TRBV6-1 to TRBJ2-7, with TRBD1 identical over 9 bases. The V segment lost 5 bases and the J segment 3 bases; nucleotides outside the gene matches: 5. The length of the CDR3 is 14 residues. The germline CDR1 and CDR2 sequences are MNHNS and SASEGT. The CDR3 DNA follows: TGTGCCAGCAGTCTGACAGGGGGGCTCTACGAGCAGTACTTC. Translating it yields CASSLTGGLYEQYF.

A remark on this clone: Distinct nucleotide sequences in the sample also encode this CDR3. V is TRBV5-1 and J is TRBJ2-3; D is uncertain. Germline loops: CDR1 SGHRS, CDR2 YFSETQ. V lost 1 base and J lost 0, with 9 bases in between. CDR3 length: 15 residues. The CDR3 region is CASSLSAPSTDTQYF. CDR3 in DNA: TGCGCCAGCAGCTTGAGCGCTCCTAGCACAGATACGCAGTATTTT.

The chain links TRBV4-2 to TRBJ2-7, with 10 bases matching TRBD2. The J segment lost 3 bases and the V segment lost 4 bases, leaving 12 bases of the junction unmatched. Germline CDR1 and CDR2: LGHNA and YNFKEQ. The CDR3 is 17 residues long. CDR3 nucleotide sequence: TGTGCCAGCAGCCGGACTAGCGGCATTTCCCTTGGCTACGAGCAGTACTTC. This encodes CASSRTSGISLGYEQYF.

V usage is TRBV29-1 and J usage is TRBJ2-1; D is perhaps TRBD2 (6 bases). This CDR3 contains 11 residues. V was clipped by 6 bases and J by 13 bases, with 16 bases between them. The germline V gene encodes CDR1 SQVTM and CDR2 ANQGSEA. The CDR3: CSVDRDGLQFF. Written as DNA, the CDR3 is TGCAGCGTCGACCGGGACGGACTACAGTTCTTC.

The rearrangement uses TRBV5-5 and TRBJ2-7, with 9 positions matching TRBD1. J was trimmed by 2 bases and V by 4 bases; bases with no gene match: 4. The CDR3 covers 14 residues. Germline CDR1 and CDR2: SGHKS and YYEKEE (reference sequence). CDR3 DNA: TGTGCCAGCAGCCTAGGACAGGGGCCCTACGAGCAGTACTTC. Its translation: CASSLGQGPYEQYF. The full variable domain, completed using reference TRBV5-5 and TRBJ2-7, is DAGVTQSPTHLIKTRGQQVTLRCSPISGHKSVSWYQQVLGQGPQFIFQYYEKEERGRGNFPDRFSARQFPNYSSELNVNALLLGDSALYLCASSLGQGPYEQYFGPGTRLTVT.

The chain couples TRBV4-2 to TRBJ1-1; possibly TRBD1 for D (6 bases). Germline lookup yields CDR1 LGHNA and CDR2 YNFKEQ. The CDR3 is 16 residues long. The germline V and J ends were trimmed by 0 bases and 3 bases, with 14 bases remaining between them. The CDR3 protein is CASSQEPGAGDTEAFF. The DNA of the CDR3 is TGTGCCAGCAGCCAAGAACCGGGGGCGGGGGACACTGAAGCTTTCTTT.

This clone was counted once. A read error is likely here: a far larger clone is one base away. Other DNA sequences in this sample translate to the same CDR3. The chain employs TRBV18 and TRBJ1-1; tentatively, D is TRBD1 (6 bases). Per germline, CDR1 KGHSH and CDR2 LQKENI. This CDR3 contains 12 residues. CDR3 coding DNA: TGCGCCAGCTCACCAGGGGCCACTGAAGCTTTCTTT. Translated: CASSPGATEAFF.

With respect to this clone: The same CDR3 arises from other DNA sequences in this sample as well. J is TRBJ1-5 and V is TRBV5-8; no clear D. Germline-derived CDR1 and CDR2 are SGHTS and YDEGEE. This CDR3 has 12 amino acids. Trimming removed 1 base at V and 5 bases at J, with 4 bases between. The CDR3 reads CASSLRDQPQHF. The CDR3, as DNA: TGTGCCAGCAGCTTGCGGGATCAGCCCCAGCATTTT.

This clone came up many times. Here the CDR3 reads CAISEPFSSANYNEQFF. CDR3 sequence (DNA): TGTGCCATCAGTGAGCCCTTCTCTAGCGCAAACTACAATGAGCAGTTCTTC. V is TRBV10-3 and J is TRBJ2-1; a weak D match, TRBD2 (6 bases). There are 17 residues in the CDR3. In germline, CDR1 is ENHRY, CDR2 SYGVKD. V shed 2 bases and J shed 3 bases, with 17 bases lying between them.

The chain couples TRBV27 to TRBJ2-7; a weak D match, TRBD1 (5 bases). Germline assignment: CDR1 MNHEY and CDR2 SMNVEV (reference sequence). Trimming removed 4 bases at V and 6 bases at J, with 13 bases between. CDR3 length: 13 amino acids. In nucleotides, the CDR3 is TGTGCCAGCAGTTCCGCCCCAGGGCGCGAGCAGTACTTC. It encodes CASSSAPGREQYF.